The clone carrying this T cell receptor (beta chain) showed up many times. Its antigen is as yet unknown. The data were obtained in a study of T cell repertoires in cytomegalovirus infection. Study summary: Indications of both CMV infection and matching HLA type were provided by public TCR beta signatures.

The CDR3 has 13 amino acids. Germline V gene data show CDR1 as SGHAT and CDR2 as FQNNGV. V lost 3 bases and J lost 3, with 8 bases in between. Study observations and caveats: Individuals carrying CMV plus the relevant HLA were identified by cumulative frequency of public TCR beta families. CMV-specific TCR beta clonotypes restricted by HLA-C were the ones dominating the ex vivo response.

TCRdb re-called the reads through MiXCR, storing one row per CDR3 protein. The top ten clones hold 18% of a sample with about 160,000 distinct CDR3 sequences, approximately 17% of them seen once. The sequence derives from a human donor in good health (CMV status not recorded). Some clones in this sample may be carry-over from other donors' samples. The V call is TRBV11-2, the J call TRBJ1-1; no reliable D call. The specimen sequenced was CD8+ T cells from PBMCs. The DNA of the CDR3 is TGTGCCAGCAGCTTCCCCGGCTACACTGAAGCTTTCTTT. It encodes CASSFPGYTEAFF.